This T cell receptor (beta chain) was observed in a study of control samples from healthy donors and cancer patients. The CDR3 spans 15 residues. Germline assignment: CDR1 SGHTA and CDR2 FQGNSA. V trimming: 2 bases; J trimming: 3 bases; junction bases outside the gene matches: 6. TCRdb keeps only in-frame clones here, not all; method: immunoSEQ multiplex PCR. The sample yields some 140,000 clones, less than 90% seen once. This chain joins TRBV7-2 and TRBJ2-7; 8 nucleotides line up with TRBD2. What was sequenced was blood. The TCR sequence derives from a woman in her twenties or thirties in good health. The CDR3 sequence is CASSLRSGSLYEQYF. In DNA form, the CDR3 reads TGTGCCAGCAGCTTAAGGAGCGGGAGCCTCTACGAGCAGTACTTC. The whole variable domain, remainder taken from reference TRBV7-2 and TRBJ2-7, is GAGVSQSPSNKVTEKGKDVELRCDPISGHTALYWYRQSLGQGLEFLIYFQGNSAPDKSGLPSDRFSAERTGGSVSTLTIQRTQQEDSAVYLCASSLRSGSLYEQYFGPGTRLTVT.